This TCR beta chain was recovered during a study of blood T cell repertoires in COVID-19. Study details: Samples taken during acute and convalescent COVID-19 were collected in the United States, Italy and Spain. In each case, the material was cDNA or gDNA derived from T cells, B-cell-depleted T cells, or PBMCs.

The authors' processing: Reference gene primer amplification in the assay estimated nucleated cell counts. The protocol was immunoSEQ multiplex PCR, while the TCRdb copy is restricted to in-frame clones and leaves out a portion. V and J calls and clone size follow that table, whereas D and trimming were derived from the DNA. The table includes around 100,000 clones, 90% to 95% detected once. This CDR3 is built from 15 residues. V was pared by 4 bases and J by 4 bases, with 3 bases of the junction left unmatched. Germline CDR1 and CDR2: SGHVS and FQNEAQ. This rearrangement joins TRBV7-8 to TRBJ2-2; TRBD1 aligns across 10 bases. The source material was peripheral blood. The receptor's source is a man aged 50 to 60 with active COVID-19. The CDR3 spells CASSSGQGGTGELFF. The DNA for the CDR3 is TGTGCCAGCAGCTCCGGACAGGGGGGCACCGGGGAGCTGTTTTTT.